The T cell receptor beta chain under discussion was sequenced for a study of T cell repertoires in MIS-A myocarditis (dated by TCRdb to between 2022 and 2023). The QIAamp DNA FFPE kit was used to extract genomic DNA from formalin-fixed paraffin-embedded autopsy tissue. The CDR3 holds 15 amino acids from the cysteine to the phenylalanine. Of the read, only the CDR3 DNA is kept; its 45 bases are in frame from base 1. CDR1 SNHLY and CDR2 FYNNEI were looked up in the germline V gene. Trimming takes 9 bases from V and 6 bases from J, and the germline ends sit 20 bases apart. Amplification of TCRbeta CDR3 regions relied on the immunoSEQ bias-controlled multiplex PCR, followed by high-throughput sequencing. In the source study's methods: The immunoSEQ vendor pipeline collapsed and filtered the CDR3 sequences so that the abundance and frequency of each unique TCRbeta CDR3 could be quantified. Dominant CDR3 amino acid sequences were clustered with SARS-CoV-2-specific ImmuneCODE TCRbeta sequences by CD-HIT at a 90% global sequence identity threshold. A clone was classed as hyperexpanded at a frequency of 0.1 to 1 and as large at a frequency of 0.01 to 0.1. For the dominant clones, CDR3 amino acid sequences and V and J gene assignments were confirmed with MiXCR. The R stringdist package was used to calculate Levenshtein distances between the patient clonotypes and the ImmuneCODE hits. Held by TCRdb, this immuneACCESS table contains in-frame sequences only and omits some clones. Under half of the omission traces to an unresolved V gene where checked; the cause of the rest is unknown. That table gives V, J and clone size, and the DNA gave D and trimming. A total of fewer than 11,000 clones appear in this sample, around nine tenths of them only once. The ten largest make up just over 2% of the sample.

To note about this clone: It has no known antigen specificity. No much larger clone exists at a distance of one base, and base qualities are not known.

The sequenced sample was thoracic lymph node tissue obtained at autopsy. The chain employs TRBV2 and TRBJ2-2; the D gene is perhaps TRBD1, from 5 matching bases. This clonotype originated in a man between 18 and 35 years old with fulminant myocarditis from multisystem inflammatory syndrome in adults (MIS-A) after COVID-19. The CDR3 is CASFGGQGRAGELFF. In nucleotides, the sequence is TGTGCCAGTTTCGGCGGCCAGGGTCGAGCCGGGGAGCTGTTTTTT. The entire variable domain, with the stretches around the CDR3 drawn from the reference TRBV2 and TRBJ2-2 proteins, is EPEVTQTPSHQVTQMGQEVILRCVPISNHLYFYWYRQILGQKVEFLVSFYNNEISEKSEIFDDQFSVERPDGSNFTLKIRSTKLEDSAMYFCASFGGQGRAGELFFGEGSRLTVL.